The T cell receptor (beta chain) described here comes from a study of shared clonotypes between healthy human individuals. Study findings and constraints: Investigators expected sequencing depth to affect clonotype sharing among donors.

Trimming took off 0 bases at V and 7 bases at J, with 21 bases between the two ends. The CDR3 contains 16 residues. Germline V lookup: CDR1 GTSNPN, CDR2 SVGIG (reference sequence). CD4+ cell separation produced CD45RA+ naive and CD45RA-negative memory subsets. Worth noting for this clone: The antigen is unknown.

Sequencing used immunoSEQ multiplex PCR; TCRdb keeps in-frame clones, though not all of them. This repertoire shows 2,100,000 or so clones, 90% to 96% found once; its top ten account for about 0.13%. The receptor's source is a man younger than 30 in good health. This sequence joins TRBV30 and TRBJ2-5; D perhaps matches TRBD2 (6 bases). The sample was naive CD4+ T cells sorted from blood. This sample's subset: CD45RA+ positively selected. The CDR3 coding sequence is TGTGCCTGGAGTGTACCGGTTCTAGCGACACCTATGACCCAGTACTTC. This sequence encodes CAWSVPVLATPMTQYF. The full variable domain, with the rest looked up from reference TRBV30 and TRBJ2-5, is SQTIHQWPATLVQPVGSPLSLECTVEGTSNPNLYWYRQAAGRGLQLLFYSVGIGQISSEVPQNLSASRPQDRQFILSSKKLLLSDSGFYLCAWSVPVLATPMTQYFGPGTRLLVL.